The 19 T cell receptor beta chains below come from one sample, sequenced in a study of blood T cell repertoires in COVID-19. This table comes from immunoSEQ multiplex PCR, and its TCRdb copy is limited to in-frame clones, with some not included. Of approximately 260,000 clones in the sample, under 90% were seen once. Sample: peripheral blood. Every receptor here comes from a human donor in a cohort sampled during active COVID-19.

The V gene is TRBV18, the J gene TRBJ1-4; 10 bases match TRBD1. The CDR3 covers 15 residues. Germline V gives CDR1 KGHSH, CDR2 LQKENI. Trimming at V came to 2 bases and at J to 8 bases, leaving 5 bases not matched to a gene. The CDR3, as DNA: TGTGCCAGCTCACCAAGTGGGACAGGGGTGGAAAAACTGTTTTTT. Translated, it gives CASSPSGTGVEKLFF.

The chain links TRBV19 to TRBJ2-4; a weak D match, TRBD2 (7 bases). CDR3 length: 17 residues. Germline CDR1 reads LNHDA; CDR2 reads SQIVND (reference sequence). Trimming left V 7 bases short and J 1 base short, with 20 bases between. CDR3 DNA sequence: TGTGCCAGTACCCCAGAGGGGGGGCGCCTCGCCAAAAACATTCAGTACTTC. It specifies CASTPEGGRLAKNIQYF.

The chain recombines TRBV28 with TRBJ2-7; 8 bases are shared with TRBD1. CDR1 and CDR2 from the germline V gene are MDHEN and SYDVKM. The ends lost 5 bases at V and 2 bases at J; junction bases unmatched: 8. The length of the CDR3 is 15 residues. The CDR3 nucleotides are TGTGCCAGCAGTATCAACCCGACAGGGGCCTACGAGCAGTACTTC. It is translated as CASSINPTGAYEQYF. The variable domain in full, with the rest retrieved from reference TRBV28 and TRBJ2-7, is DVKVTQSSRYLVKRTGEKVFLECVQDMDHENMFWYRQDPGLGLRLIYFSYDVKMKEKGDIPEGYSVSREKKERFSLILESASTNQTSMYLCASSINPTGAYEQYFGPGTRLTVT.

The V call is TRBV11-2, the J call TRBJ2-4, with unresolved D. Between the trimmed V and J ends, which lost 6 bases and 0 bases, there was a span of 12 bases. The CDR3 length is 15 residues. CDR1 SGHAT and CDR2 FQNNGV come from the germline V gene. The CDR3 DNA reads as TGTGCCAGCAGAACGTTGAGGCAAGCCAAAAACATTCAGTACTTC. Translation: CASRTLRQAKNIQYF.

V usage is TRBV5-6 and J usage is TRBJ2-7; D uncertain. The V gene lost 4 bases and the J gene lost 5 bases, with 7 bases spanning the gap. From germline, CDR1 is SGHDT and CDR2 YYEEEE. CDR3 length: 11 residues. CDR3 DNA sequence: TGTGCCAGCAGCCTCCTTAACGAGCAGTACTTC. Translation: CASSLLNEQYF.

This clone was detected a few times. DNA for the CDR3: TGTGCCAGCGTTTACGGGGGTCAGCCCCAGCATTTT. This gives the protein CASVYGGQPQHF. The chain couples TRBV28 to TRBJ1-5; D is perhaps TRBD1 (5 bases). CDR1 and CDR2 (germline): MDHEN, SYDVKM. The length of the CDR3 is 12 residues. Trimming left V 8 bases short and J 6 bases short, with 11 bases between.

This clone was found once. The chain employs TRBV4-1 and TRBJ1-2; D gene uncertain. The length of the CDR3 is 16 residues. The germline V and J ends were trimmed by 4 bases and 0 bases, with 15 bases remaining between them. Germline V gene lookup returns CDR1 MGHRA and CDR2 YSYEKL. The CDR3 nucleotides are TGCGCCAGCAGCCCCCGGGAGGTCCAAGCTAACTATGGCTACACCTTC. As protein: CASSPREVQANYGYTF.

This chain links TRBV4-1 with TRBJ2-7; D unclear. The CDR3 loop spans 14 amino acids. V gave up 0 bases and J gave up 2 bases, with 8 bases separating them. Germline V gene sequence: CDR1 MGHRA, CDR2 YSYEKL. The CDR3 loop is CASSQDLTPYEQYF. As DNA, the CDR3 is TGCGCCAGCAGCCAAGATCTCACACCCTACGAGCAGTACTTC.

This chain joins TRBV7-6 and TRBJ1-3, with D maybe TRBD1 (5 bases). The CDR3 covers 15 residues. Trimming removed 6 bases from V and 4 bases from J, with 16 bases in between. Germline CDR1 SGHVS, CDR2 FNYEAQ. Here the CDR3 reads CASRLTVAGGNTIYF. The CDR3 DNA follows: TGTGCCAGCAGGCTTACGGTGGCAGGGGGAAACACCATATATTTT.

V gene TRBV6-5 combines with J gene TRBJ2-3; D is possibly TRBD1 (5 bases). Germline V CDR1 and CDR2: MNHEY, SVGAGI. The V end was cut by 8 bases, the J end by 1 base, with 13 bases between. The CDR3 extends over 14 amino acids. The CDR3 DNA is TGTGCCAGCTTAGGGGTTGGACGCACAGATACGCAGTATTTT. This gives the protein CASLGVGRTDTQYF.

The chain combines TRBV6-2 or TRBV6-3 with TRBJ2-7, with D possibly being TRBD1 (6 bases). Looked up from germline, CDR1 is MNHEY and CDR2 is SVGEGT. Trimming cost V 2 bases and J 4 bases, with 15 bases left between them. The CDR3 spans 15 residues. The CDR3 spells CASSYPPGAFYEQYF. In DNA form, the CDR3 reads TGTGCCAGCAGTTACCCACCAGGGGCATTTTACGAGCAGTACTTC.

The chain recombines TRBV18 with TRBJ2-5, with a possible D match to TRBD1 (6 bases). Germline assignment: CDR1 KGHSH and CDR2 LQKENI. The CDR3 totals 15 residues. V was pared by 1 base and J by 6 bases, with 15 bases between. CDR3 coding DNA: TGTGCCAGCTCACCACGAACACAGGGCGATCAGACCCAGTACTTC. Translated: CASSPRTQGDQTQYF.

This chain connects TRBV9 to TRBJ2-7; 9 nucleotides line up with TRBD2. Germline trimming cut 7 bases from V and 2 bases from J; bases unmatched to any gene: 7. CDR3 length equals 14 residues. CDR1 and CDR2 from the germline V gene are SGDLS and YYNGEE. DNA of the CDR3: TGTGCCAGCGGTCCGGCGGGAGGGCCCTACGAGCAGTACTTC. This encodes CASGPAGGPYEQYF.

V is TRBV6-5 and J is TRBJ2-1; 9 positions match TRBD2. Germline V gene lookup returns CDR1 MNHEY and CDR2 SVGAGI. This CDR3 is built from 14 residues. J was trimmed by 5 bases and V by 7 bases; bases with no gene match: 6. This CDR3 reads CASTDSGSHNEQFF. The DNA for the CDR3 is TGTGCCAGCACCGATAGCGGGAGCCACAATGAGCAGTTCTTC.

The chain is built from TRBV29-1 and TRBJ2-4; D is possibly TRBD1 (7 bases). Germline CDR1 is SQVTM and CDR2 is ANQGSEA. The CDR3 has 17 residues. V was clipped by 1 base and J by 11 bases, with 27 bases between them. CDR3 protein: CSVEVVGGNNRGLLQYF. The CDR3 DNA reads as TGCAGCGTTGAAGTTGTGGGGGGAAACAACAGGGGCTTACTTCAGTACTTC.

The J gene is TRBJ2-7, the V gene TRBV5-1; 8 bases are shared with TRBD1. Trimming cost V 3 bases and J 6 bases; bases outside gene matches: 8. The CDR3 loop spans 14 amino acids. Germline CDR1 SGHRS, CDR2 YFSETQ. The CDR3 DNA follows: TGCGCCAGCAGCTCCGGACAGGGATTCGGCGAGCAGTACTTC. It specifies CASSSGQGFGEQYF.

This clone was counted only a few times. V and J are TRBV4-2 and TRBJ2-5; 13 bases agree with TRBD2. The CDR3 is made up of 16 amino acids. The junction had 4 bases not matched to a gene; V was cut back by 4 bases and J by 2 bases. CDR1 is LGHNA and CDR2 is YNFKEQ in the germline V gene. CDR3 amino acids: CASSRGLAGEQETQYF. The CDR3 nucleotides read TGTGCCAGCAGCCGCGGACTAGCGGGGGAACAAGAGACCCAGTACTTC.

This chain links TRBV18 with TRBJ1-1; D gene unclear. CDR3 size: 14 residues. V was trimmed by 4 bases and J by 5 bases, leaving 14 bases between them. Germline CDR1 KGHSH, CDR2 LQKENI. Here the CDR3 DNA reads TGTGCCAGCTCACTTCTTAAGGGAGGAACTGAAGCTTTCTTT. This translates into CASSLLKGGTEAFF.

The CDR3 here is CASRPRQGRPQYF. The CDR3 nucleotides read TGTGCCAGCAGACCGCGACAGGGGCGGCCCCAGTACTTC. The chain has TRBV12-3 or TRBV12-4 and TRBJ2-5, with TRBD1 matching over 8 bases. V was pared by 6 bases and J by 9 bases, with 9 bases of the junction left unmatched. This CDR3 has 13 residues.